Below, 10 T cell receptor beta chains from the same sample are listed, as sequenced in a study of blood T cell repertoires in COVID-19. Repertoires were generated with immunoSEQ multiplex PCR, while TCRdb's copy carries only in-frame clones and drops some. The table includes fewer than 300,000 clones, roughly 90% detected once. Sequencing was carried out using PBMCs or T cells enriched from blood (not recorded which). The receptors derive from a man aged 35-49 years who had recovered from COVID-19.

The chain recombines TRBV6-5 with TRBJ1-2; 10 bases are a match to TRBD1. Trimming took 4 bases from V and 3 from J; bases not matched to a gene: 2. Looked up from germline, CDR1 is MNHEY and CDR2 is SVGAGI. This CDR3 is built from 14 residues. The CDR3 loop is CASSLDRGDYGYTF. In nucleotides, the CDR3 is TGTGCCAGCAGTTTGGACAGGGGGGACTATGGCTACACCTTC.

CDR3 sequence reads: CASTSARGSYNEQFF. Here the CDR3 DNA reads TGTGCCAGCACCTCCGCCAGGGGTTCCTACAATGAGCAGTTCTTC. The chain carries TRBV6-5 and TRBJ2-1; D perhaps matches TRBD1 (6 bases). The CDR3 has 15 amino acids. Germline V gives CDR1 MNHEY, CDR2 SVGAGI. The V and J ends lost 7 bases and 1 base respectively, with 14 bases between them.

V usage is TRBV5-1 and J usage is TRBJ2-7; 8 bases line up with TRBD1. This CDR3 comprises 15 residues. Losses at the gene ends were 0 bases for V and 3 bases for J; bases not matched to a gene: 5. Germline-derived CDR1 and CDR2 are SGHRS and YFSETQ. The CDR3 nucleotides read TGCGCCAGCAGCTTGGGCGGGACAGGTAACTACGAGCAGTACTTC. Protein product: CASSLGGTGNYEQYF.

The chain employs TRBV11-1 and TRBJ2-3, with 7 positions matching TRBD2. CDR1 and CDR2 from the germline V gene are SGHAT and FQDESV (reference sequence). V trimming: 1 base; J trimming: 0 bases; junction bases outside the gene matches: 4. CDR3 size: 16 residues. The CDR3 here is CASSLGDGRSTDTQYF. CDR3 in DNA: TGTGCCAGCAGCTTAGGGGACGGGAGGAGCACAGATACGCAGTATTTT.

This chain joins TRBV28 and TRBJ2-5; TRBD1 agrees at 9 bases. Germline V gene data show CDR1 as MDHEN and CDR2 as SYDVKM. The V segment lost 6 bases and the J segment 4 bases; nucleotides outside the gene matches: 6. CDR3 size: 14 residues. CDR3 DNA sequence: TGTGCCAGCAGGTCTGGACAGGGGAGAGAGACCCAGTACTTC. Translating it yields CASRSGQGRETQYF.

Regarding this clone: The same CDR3 can be traced to other DNA sequences in this sample. The chain is built from TRBV5-1 and TRBJ1-6; 9 nucleotides align to TRBD1. After removal of 0 bases from V and 10 bases from J, the junction contained 5 bases not matched to a gene. The CDR3 has 15 amino acids. Germline V lookup: CDR1 SGHRS, CDR2 YFSETQ. The CDR3 reads CASSLAGTGRSPLHF. CDR3 coding DNA: TGCGCCAGCAGCTTGGCCGGGACAGGGCGATCACCCCTCCACTTT.

This clone has only one observation. The J gene is TRBJ2-3, the V gene TRBV5-4; TRBD1 aligns across 7 bases. Trimming at V came to 4 bases and at J to 4 bases, leaving 6 bases not matched to a gene. The length of the CDR3 is 14 residues. CDR1 and CDR2 from the germline V gene are SGHNT and YYREEE (reference sequence). CDR3 nucleotides: TGTGCCAGCAGCACCAACAGGGGCGCAGATACGCAGTATTTT. Amino acid sequence: CASSTNRGADTQYF.

V is TRBV6-5 and J is TRBJ2-1; the match to TRBD2 covers 12 bases. J gave up 7 bases and V 6 bases, and 7 bases lay outside the gene matches. Germline V gives CDR1 MNHEY, CDR2 SVGAGI. The CDR3 loop spans 15 amino acids. Here the CDR3 reads CASRPLAGGQNEQFF. CDR3 sequence (DNA): TGTGCCAGCAGACCTCTAGCGGGGGGGCAGAATGAGCAGTTCTTC.

The chain employs TRBV19 and TRBJ1-3, with D uncertain. Germline V gene sequence: CDR1 LNHDA, CDR2 SQIVND (reference sequence). The CDR3 length is 18 residues. Between the trimmed V and J ends, which lost 3 bases and 1 base, there was a span of 19 bases. DNA for the CDR3: TGTGCCAGTAGTATCACCCTCAGGTCCCGGGAATCTGGAAACACCATATATTTT. Residues: CASSITLRSRESGNTIYF. Full variable domain (outside the CDR3, taken from reference TRBV19 and TRBJ1-3): DGGITQSPKYLFRKEGQNVTLSCEQNLNHDAMYWYRQDPGQGLRLIYYSQIVNDFQKGDIAEGYSVSREKKESFPLTVTSAQKNPTAFYLCASSITLRSRESGNTIYFGEGSWLTVV.

The CDR3 bases are TGTGCCAGCTCACCCCCTAATCCCGACAGGGGGGGCAAAAACATTCAGTACTTC. Residues: CASSPPNPDRGGKNIQYF. The J gene is TRBJ2-4, the V gene TRBV18; 9 nucleotides align to TRBD1. The CDR3 covers 18 residues. The J segment lost 3 bases and the V segment lost 3 bases, leaving 12 bases of the junction unmatched. Germline loops: CDR1 KGHSH, CDR2 LQKENI.